The 19 T cell receptor beta chains given below trace back to one sample, sequenced in a study of shared clonotypes between healthy human individuals. Sequenced by immunoSEQ multiplex PCR; TCRdb stores in-frame clones only, minus some. The data hold about 580,000 clones, with 95% to 98% observed a single time. CD45RO-negative, CCR7-selected cells formed the naive CD8 fraction, which excluded terminally differentiated effector memory CD45RA+ cells. Sequenced material: naive CD8+ T cells sorted from blood. Receptors originate from a man younger than 40 in good health.

V is TRBV28 and J is TRBJ2-6; 9 bases are shared with TRBD1. After removal of 6 bases from V and 2 bases from J, the junction contained 8 bases not matched to a gene. The CDR3 consists of 17 residues. The germline V gene has CDR1 MDHEN and CDR2 SYDVKM. The CDR3 region is CASRPRDRATGANVLTF. CDR3 bases: TGTGCCAGCAGACCCCGGGACAGGGCGACTGGGGCCAACGTCCTGACTTTC. Based on the CDR3 plus reference TRBV28 and TRBJ2-6, the full variable domain is DVKVTQSSRYLVKRTGEKVFLECVQDMDHENMFWYRQDPGLGLRLIYFSYDVKMKEKGDIPEGYSVSREKKERFSLILESASTNQTSMYLCASRPRDRATGANVLTFGAGSRLTVL.

This chain links TRBV7-9 with TRBJ2-2; no clear D gene. CDR3 length: 14 residues. Germline V lookup: CDR1 SEHNR, CDR2 FQNEAQ (reference sequence). Trimming left V 3 bases short and J 2 bases short, with 7 bases between. The CDR3 nucleotides read TGTGCCAGCAGCTTCGGCGGTAACACCGGGGAGCTGTTTTTT. Translating it yields CASSFGGNTGELFF.

The chain recombines TRBV29-1 with TRBJ2-7; D is perhaps TRBD2 (5 bases). The CDR3 runs to 14 residues. Trimming took 4 bases from V and 6 from J, leaving 19 bases between them. Germline-derived CDR1 and CDR2 are SQVTM and ANQGSEA. The CDR3 here is CSVGERDPSSEQYF. The CDR3 DNA sequence: TGCAGCGTTGGAGAACGGGATCCCAGCTCCGAGCAGTACTTC.

The CDR3: CATEQSGELFF. The CDR3, as DNA: TGTGCCACAGAACAGTCCGGGGAGCTGTTTTTT. This chain uses TRBV7-9 with TRBJ2-2; D ambiguous. Trimming cost V 10 bases and J 6 bases, with 9 bases left between them. Per germline, CDR1 SEHNR and CDR2 FQNEAQ (reference sequence). The CDR3 length is 11 residues.

This CDR3 reads CASRLGLAGTYEQYF. CDR3 nucleotides: TGTGCCAGCAGGTTGGGACTAGCGGGGACCTACGAGCAGTACTTC. The chain employs TRBV7-2 and TRBJ2-7; 13 bases fit TRBD2. CDR1 is SGHTA, CDR2 FQGNSA, per germline. Trimming removed 6 bases from V and 2 bases from J; junction bases left unmatched: 4. The CDR3 extends over 15 amino acids.

Remarks on this clone: Other DNA sequences of this sample code for an identical CDR3. The chain combines TRBV29-1 with TRBJ2-7; the D gene is possibly TRBD1 (5 bases). Germline V gene lookup returns CDR1 SQVTM and CDR2 ANQGSEA. Trimming took off 1 base at V and 2 bases at J, with 6 bases between the two ends. The CDR3 has 12 residues. CDR3 bases: TGCAGCGTTGAAGGGGGCACCTACGAGCAGTACTTC. Translation: CSVEGGTYEQYF.

V is TRBV5-5 and J is TRBJ2-1; 7 bases line up with TRBD1. From germline, CDR1 is SGHKS and CDR2 YYEKEE (reference sequence). The CDR3 totals 15 residues. Germline trimming cut 5 bases from V and 3 bases from J; bases unmatched to any gene: 8. The CDR3 protein is CASSPGTEIYNEQFF. In nucleotides, the CDR3 is TGTGCCAGCAGTCCCGGGACAGAGATCTACAATGAGCAGTTCTTC.

This rearrangement joins TRBV9 to TRBJ2-2; TRBD1 might be the D (6 bases). The CDR3 loop spans 12 amino acids. Germline V gene sequence: CDR1 SGDLS, CDR2 YYNGEE. V was pared by 9 bases and J by 6 bases, with 12 bases between. The CDR3 here is CATSRGSGELFF. CDR3 nucleotide sequence: TGTGCCACCTCCAGGGGATCCGGGGAGCTGTTTTTT.

This rearrangement joins TRBV30 to TRBJ2-3, with D maybe TRBD1 (6 bases). Germline V CDR1 and CDR2: GTSNPN, SVGIG (reference sequence). Trimming pared 5 bases from V and 1 base from J, leaving 16 bases between. The CDR3 totals 15 residues. This chain's CDR3 is CAWSGTRSGTDTQYF. The CDR3 nucleotides read TGTGCCTGGTCAGGGACACGGAGCGGCACAGATACGCAGTATTTT.

The chain joins TRBV6-1 to TRBJ2-1, with a tentative D call TRBD2 (6 bases). The CDR3 runs 13 residues. Trimming removed 1 base from V and 10 bases from J, with 11 bases in between. CDR1 is MNHNS and CDR2 is SASEGT in the germline V gene. This CDR3 is CASSEGGGREQFF. In nucleotides, the CDR3 is TGTGCCAGCAGTGAAGGAGGAGGGAGGGAGCAGTTCTTC.

The rearrangement uses TRBV29-1 and TRBJ2-1; D could derive from TRBD1 or TRBD2 (5 bases each). Trimming stripped 1 base from V and 0 bases from J, with 19 bases between. In germline, CDR1 is SQVTM, CDR2 ANQGSEA. The CDR3 is made up of 18 amino acids. CDR3 loop: CSVEGHGRVGDSYNEQFF. CDR3 nucleotides: TGCAGCGTTGAAGGACACGGCAGGGTCGGGGACTCCTACAATGAGCAGTTCTTC.

To note about this clone: Other DNA sequences from this sample encode an identical CDR3 as well. The chain recombines TRBV7-9 with TRBJ2-7; D gene uncertain. V was pared by 2 bases and J by 2 bases, with 4 bases between. The V gene's germline CDR1 is SEHNR and CDR2 FQNEAQ (reference sequence). The CDR3 totals 12 residues. The DNA for the CDR3 is TGTGCCAGCAGCTTACCCCCCTACGAGCAGTACTTC. Encoded protein: CASSLPPYEQYF.

This sequence joins TRBV2 and TRBJ2-5; D gene ambiguous. V was pared by 8 bases and J by 5 bases, with 12 bases between. Germline values: CDR1 SNHLY, CDR2 FYNNEI. This CDR3 has 12 residues. The CDR3 region is CASRGSWETQYF. The DNA for the CDR3 is TGTGCCAGCCGAGGTTCCTGGGAGACCCAGTACTTC.

The chain joins TRBV5-1 to TRBJ1-3; D is possibly TRBD1 (6 bases). The CDR3 extends over 15 amino acids. From germline, CDR1 is SGHRS and CDR2 YFSETQ. The V gene lost 5 bases and the J gene lost 2 bases, with 14 bases spanning the gap. The CDR3 protein is CASRKSGGPGNTIYF. The CDR3 coding sequence is TGCGCCAGCAGAAAAAGCGGGGGGCCTGGAAACACCATATATTTT.

The gene calls are TRBV30 and TRBJ2-2, with D unclear. The germline V and J ends were trimmed by 5 bases and 1 base, with 2 bases remaining between them. There are 11 residues in the CDR3. From germline, CDR1 is GTSNPN and CDR2 SVGIG (reference sequence). CDR3 in amino acids: CAWENTGELFF. The CDR3 DNA is TGTGCCTGGGAGAACACCGGGGAGCTGTTTTTT.

The chain links TRBV11-2 to TRBJ1-2; no firm D call. Germline V CDR1 and CDR2: SGHAT, FQNNGV. The CDR3 spans 13 residues. Trimming cost V 2 bases and J 4 bases, with 8 bases left between them. Written as DNA, the CDR3 is TGTGCCAGCAGCTTACTGGAGAGCTATGGCTACACCTTC. As protein: CASSLLESYGYTF.

The V and J genes are TRBV11-2 and TRBJ2-4; D might be TRBD2 (5 bases). V lost 7 bases and J 0 bases, leaving 19 bases between the germline ends. Germline CDR1 reads SGHAT; CDR2 reads FQNNGV. This CDR3 is 17 amino acids long. CDR3 bases: TGTGCCAGCACCGAAGGCCGAGTTAGCGTAGCCAAAAACATTCAGTACTTC. It specifies CASTEGRVSVAKNIQYF.

This clone was seen a single time. J is TRBJ2-7 and V is TRBV28; D perhaps matches TRBD2 (6 bases). Trimming cost V 3 bases and J 4 bases, with 10 bases left between them. This CDR3 spans 13 amino acids. Per germline, CDR1 MDHEN and CDR2 SYDVKM. CDR3: CASSFRERYEQYF. The CDR3 nucleotides read TGTGCCAGCAGTTTTCGGGAGCGTTACGAGCAGTACTTC.

The chain is built from TRBV5-5 and TRBJ1-2; no clear D gene. The CDR3 has 15 amino acids. Trimming removed 1 base from V and 4 bases from J, with 14 bases in between. Germline CDR1 is SGHKS and CDR2 is YYEKEE (reference sequence). The DNA for the CDR3 is TGTGCCAGCAGCTTGTCTTCTTACATATCCTATGGCTACACCTTC. As protein: CASSLSSYISYGYTF.